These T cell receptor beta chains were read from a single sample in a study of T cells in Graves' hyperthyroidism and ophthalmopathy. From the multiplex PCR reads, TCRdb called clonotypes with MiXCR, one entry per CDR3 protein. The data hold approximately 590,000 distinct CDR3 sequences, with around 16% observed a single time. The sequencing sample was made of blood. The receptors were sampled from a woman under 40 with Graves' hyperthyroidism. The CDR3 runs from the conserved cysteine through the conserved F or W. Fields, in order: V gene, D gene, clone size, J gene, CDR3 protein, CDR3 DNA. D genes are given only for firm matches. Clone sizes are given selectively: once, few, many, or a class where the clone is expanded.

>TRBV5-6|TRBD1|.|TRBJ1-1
CASTLGRGERRLGAFF
TGTGCCAGCACCCTCGGCAGGGGGGAACGTAGGCTTGGAGCTTTCTTT
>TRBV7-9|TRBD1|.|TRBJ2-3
CASSLVRDRGLTDTQYF
TGTGCCAGCAGCTTAGTCCGGGACAGGGGGCTGACAGATACGCAGTATTTT
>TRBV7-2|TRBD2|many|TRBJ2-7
CASSLGAGAEQYF
TGTGCCAGCAGCTTAGGCGCGGGAGCCGAGCAGTACTTC
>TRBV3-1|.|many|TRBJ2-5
CASSKVAQQETQYF
TGTGCCAGCAGCAAAGTCGCACAGCAAGAGACCCAGTACTTC
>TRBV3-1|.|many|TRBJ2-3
CASSRRQGGASTDTQYF
TGTGCCAGCAGTCGCCGCCAGGGCGGAGCGAGCACAGATACGCAGTATTTT
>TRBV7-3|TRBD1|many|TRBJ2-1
CASSFESGTGRHEQFF
TGTGCCAGCAGCTTTGAAAGCGGGACAGGGCGACATGAGCAGTTCTTC
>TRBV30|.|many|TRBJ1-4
CAWRSWRDNEKLFF
TGTGCCTGGAGAAGCTGGCGGGACAATGAAAAACTGTTTTTT
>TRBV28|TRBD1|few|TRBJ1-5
CASSPTGRGSNQPQHF
TGTGCCAGCAGTCCGACAGGGAGGGGTAGCAATCAGCCCCAGCATTTT
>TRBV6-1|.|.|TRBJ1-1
CASNRGEAEAFF
TGTGCCAGCAACCGCGGGGAGGCTGAAGCTTTCTTT
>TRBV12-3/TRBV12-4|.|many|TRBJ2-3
CASSPPPRRDTQYF
TGTGCCAGCAGTCCCCCCCCCCGGAGGGATACGCAGTATTTT
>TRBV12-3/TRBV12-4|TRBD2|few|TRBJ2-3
CASSLASGSYDTQYF
TGTGCCAGCAGTTTAGCTAGCGGGAGTTATGATACGCAGTATTTT
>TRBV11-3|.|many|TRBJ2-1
CASSLAVAGEQFF
TGTGCCAGCAGCTTAGCGGTGGCGGGTGAGCAGTTCTTC
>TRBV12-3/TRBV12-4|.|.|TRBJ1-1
CASSPALGGSPTEAFF
TGTGCCAGCAGTCCAGCCCTGGGGGGTTCGCCCACTGAAGCTTTCTTT
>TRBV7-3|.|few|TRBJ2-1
CASSPKVGVSYNEQFF
TGTGCCAGCAGCCCCAAGGTCGGAGTCTCATACAATGAGCAGTTCTTC
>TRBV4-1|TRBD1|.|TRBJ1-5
CASSQDRRDSYSNQPQHF
TGCGCCAGCAGCCAAGATCGGCGGGACAGCTATAGCAATCAGCCCCAGCATTTT
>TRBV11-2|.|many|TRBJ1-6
CASSLDPGRSNSPLHF
TGTGCCAGCAGCTTAGATCCAGGGAGGAGTAATTCACCCCTCCACTTT
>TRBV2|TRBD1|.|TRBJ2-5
CASSAPGQHF
TGTGCCAGCAGCGCACCGGGACAGCACTTC
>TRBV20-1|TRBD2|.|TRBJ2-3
CSTRLAGITDTQYF
TGCAGTACGAGACTAGCGGGAATCACAGATACGCAGTATTTT
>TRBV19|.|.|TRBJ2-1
CASSFRARDEQFF
TGTGCCAGTAGTTTTCGGGCCCGGGATGAGCAGTTCTTC
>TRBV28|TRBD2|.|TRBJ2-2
CASSLGTSGSLRELFF
TGTGCCAGCAGTCTCGGGACTAGCGGGAGTCTTAGGGAGCTGTTTTTT
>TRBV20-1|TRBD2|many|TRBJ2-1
CSARPPSGIYNEQFF
TGCAGTGCTAGGCCCCCTAGCGGGATCTACAATGAGCAGTTCTTC
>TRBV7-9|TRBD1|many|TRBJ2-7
CASSLVPGQSEAYEQYF
TGTGCCAGCAGCCTCGTCCCGGGACAGTCCGAGGCCTACGAGCAGTACTTC
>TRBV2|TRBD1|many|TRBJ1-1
CASVDRGSNTEAFF
TGTGCCAGCGTAGACAGGGGGAGTAACACTGAAGCTTTCTTT